Reported below is one T cell receptor (beta chain). As yet, its antigen is unknown. It was with 60 Vbeta and 13 Jbeta primers that the PCR ran. Some clones are missing from TCRdb's copy, which holds only in-frame ones; the method was immunoSEQ multiplex PCR. Here the sample spans some 64,000 clones, roughly 90% being singletons. This record comes from a study of cytomegalovirus exposure and HLA in healthy donors. General study results and limits: Prediction of most subjects' HLA-A and HLA-B alleles by TCR beta sequences was reportedly accurate. An analysis done earlier found most TCR beta V segments productive about 87% or about 30% of the time. In a later analysis, an Asian-associated ancestry cluster reportedly showed fewer N-insertions than the approximately 610-donor mean.

The clonotype originates from a man aged 30 to 45 in good health and CMV-seropositive. Source material: PBMCs.

The CDR3 is CSALQGAEQYF. The CDR3 DNA reads as TGCAGTGCTTTACAGGGGGCCGAGCAGTACTTC. The chain is built from TRBV20-1 and TRBJ2-7; 9 positions match TRBD1. Losses at the gene ends were 5 bases for V and 6 bases for J; bases not matched to a gene: 2. CDR3 length: 11 amino acids. Germline lookup yields CDR1 DFQATT and CDR2 SNEGSKA (reference sequence).